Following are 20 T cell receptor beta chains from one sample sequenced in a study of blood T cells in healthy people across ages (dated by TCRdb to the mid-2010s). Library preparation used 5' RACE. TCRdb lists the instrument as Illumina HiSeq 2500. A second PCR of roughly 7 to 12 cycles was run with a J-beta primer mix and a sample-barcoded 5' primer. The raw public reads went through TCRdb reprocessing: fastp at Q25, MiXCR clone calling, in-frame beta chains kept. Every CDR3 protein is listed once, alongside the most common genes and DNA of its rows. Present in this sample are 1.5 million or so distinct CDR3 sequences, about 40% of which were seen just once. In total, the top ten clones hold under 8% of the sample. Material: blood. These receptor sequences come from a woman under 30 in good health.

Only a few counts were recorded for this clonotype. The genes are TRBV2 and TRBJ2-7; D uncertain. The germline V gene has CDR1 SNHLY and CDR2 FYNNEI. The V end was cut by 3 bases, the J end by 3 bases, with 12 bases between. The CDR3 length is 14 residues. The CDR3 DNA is TGTGCCAGCAGTGATCGGCAGAGCCTCTACGAGCAGTACTTC. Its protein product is CASSDRQSLYEQYF.

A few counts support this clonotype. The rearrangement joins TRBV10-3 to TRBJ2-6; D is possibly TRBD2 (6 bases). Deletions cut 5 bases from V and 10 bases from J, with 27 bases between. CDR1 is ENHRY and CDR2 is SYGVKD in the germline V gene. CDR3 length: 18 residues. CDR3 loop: CAISTGRNVSGAGNVLTF. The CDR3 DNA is TGTGCCATCAGTACAGGTAGAAACGTTTCTGGGGCGGGAAACGTCCTGACTTTC.

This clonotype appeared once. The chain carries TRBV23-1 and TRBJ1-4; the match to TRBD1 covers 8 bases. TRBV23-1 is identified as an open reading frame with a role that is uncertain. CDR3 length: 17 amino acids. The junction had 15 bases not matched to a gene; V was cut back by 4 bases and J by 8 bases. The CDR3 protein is CASSRIQRGQANEKLFF. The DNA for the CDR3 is TGCGCCAGCAGTCGGATTCAGCGGGGACAGGCGAACGAAAAACTGTTTTTT.

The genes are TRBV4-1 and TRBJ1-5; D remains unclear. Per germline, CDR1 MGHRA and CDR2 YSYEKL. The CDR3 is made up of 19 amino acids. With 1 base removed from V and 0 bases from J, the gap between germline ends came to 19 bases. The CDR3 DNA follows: TGCGCCAGCAGCCAAGGTCGACCGGGAGCAAGAAATAGCAATCAGCCCCAGCATTTT. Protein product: CASSQGRPGARNSNQPQHF.

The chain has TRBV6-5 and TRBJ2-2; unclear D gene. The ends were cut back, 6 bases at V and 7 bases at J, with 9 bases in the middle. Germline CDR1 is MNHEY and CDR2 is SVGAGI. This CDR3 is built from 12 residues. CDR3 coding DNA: TGTGCCAGCAGGCCCCCCAGCGGGGAGCTGTTTTTT. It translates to CASRPPSGELFF.

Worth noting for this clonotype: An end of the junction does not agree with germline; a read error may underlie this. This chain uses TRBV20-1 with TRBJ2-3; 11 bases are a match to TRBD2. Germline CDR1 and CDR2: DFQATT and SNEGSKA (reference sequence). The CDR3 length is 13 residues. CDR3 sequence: CSAGLAGTDTRYF. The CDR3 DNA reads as TGCAGTGCCGGACTAGCGGGCACAGATACGCGGTATTTT.

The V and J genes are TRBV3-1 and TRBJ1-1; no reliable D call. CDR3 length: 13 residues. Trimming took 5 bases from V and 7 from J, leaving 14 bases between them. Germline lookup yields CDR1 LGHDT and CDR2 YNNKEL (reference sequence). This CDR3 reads CASSSTMGDEAFF. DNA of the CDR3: TGTGCCAGCAGCTCAACCATGGGAGATGAAGCTTTCTTT.

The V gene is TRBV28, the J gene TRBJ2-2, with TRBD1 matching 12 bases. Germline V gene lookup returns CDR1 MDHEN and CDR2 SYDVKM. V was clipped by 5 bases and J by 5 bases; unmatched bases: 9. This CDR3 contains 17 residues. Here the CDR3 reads CASSPWGQGARTGELFF. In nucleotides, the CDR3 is TGTGCCAGCAGTCCTTGGGGACAGGGGGCGCGGACCGGGGAGCTGTTTTTT.

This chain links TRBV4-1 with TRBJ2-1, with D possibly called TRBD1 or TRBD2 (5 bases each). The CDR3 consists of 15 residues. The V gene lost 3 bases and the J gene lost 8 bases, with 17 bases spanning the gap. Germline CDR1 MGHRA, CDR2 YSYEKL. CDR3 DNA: TGCGCCAGCAGCCAGGGGGAATTTGTGACTGATGAGCAGTTCTTC. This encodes CASSQGEFVTDEQFF.

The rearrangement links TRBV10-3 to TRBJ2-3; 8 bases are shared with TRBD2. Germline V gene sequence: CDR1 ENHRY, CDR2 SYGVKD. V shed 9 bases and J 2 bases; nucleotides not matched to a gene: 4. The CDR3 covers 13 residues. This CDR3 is CAIAGGTTDTQYF. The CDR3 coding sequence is TGTGCCATTGCGGGAGGTACCACAGATACGCAGTATTTT.

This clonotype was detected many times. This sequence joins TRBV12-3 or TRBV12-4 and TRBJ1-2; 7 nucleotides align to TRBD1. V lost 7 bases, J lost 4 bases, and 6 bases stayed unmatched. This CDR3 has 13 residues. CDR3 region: CASTLDRAYGYTF. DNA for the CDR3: TGTGCCAGCACCCTAGACAGGGCCTATGGCTACACCTTC.

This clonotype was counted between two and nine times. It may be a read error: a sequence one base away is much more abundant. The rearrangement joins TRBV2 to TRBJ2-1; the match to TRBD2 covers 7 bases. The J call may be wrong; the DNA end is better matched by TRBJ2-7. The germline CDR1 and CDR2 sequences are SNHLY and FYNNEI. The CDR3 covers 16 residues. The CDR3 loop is CASSEESGKSYNEQYF. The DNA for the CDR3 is TGTGCCAGCAGTGAAGAGAGCGGGAAGTCCTACAATGAGCAGTACTTC.

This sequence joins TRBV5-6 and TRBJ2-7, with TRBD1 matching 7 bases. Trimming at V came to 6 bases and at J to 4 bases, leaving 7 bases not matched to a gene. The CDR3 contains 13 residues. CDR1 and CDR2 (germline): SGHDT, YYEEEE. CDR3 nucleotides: TGTGCCAGCACCGTAGACAGGGCTTACGAGCAGTACTTC. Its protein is CASTVDRAYEQYF.

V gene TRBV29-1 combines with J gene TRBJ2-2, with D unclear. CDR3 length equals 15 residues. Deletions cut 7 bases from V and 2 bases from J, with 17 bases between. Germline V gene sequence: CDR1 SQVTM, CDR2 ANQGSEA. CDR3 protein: CSAHLRTANTGELFF. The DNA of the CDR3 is TGCAGCGCCCACCTTCGCACAGCCAACACCGGGGAGCTGTTTTTT.

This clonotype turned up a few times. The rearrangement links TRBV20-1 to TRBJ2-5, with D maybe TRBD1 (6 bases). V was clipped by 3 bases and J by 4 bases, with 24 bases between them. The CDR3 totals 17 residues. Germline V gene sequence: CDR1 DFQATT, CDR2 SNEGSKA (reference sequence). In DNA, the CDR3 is TGCAGTGCTAGGGTCCCTCCTACCTACAGGGACGGAGAGACCCAGTACTTC. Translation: CSARVPPTYRDGETQYF.

CDR3 bases: TGCAGTGTTGCGACCCAAGAGACCCAGTACTTC. This gives the protein CSVATQETQYF. This sequence joins TRBV20-1 and TRBJ2-5; D is unresolved. CDR3 size: 11 residues. With 7 bases removed from V and 1 base from J, the gap between germline ends came to 7 bases. CDR1 is DFQATT, CDR2 SNEGSKA, per germline (reference sequence).

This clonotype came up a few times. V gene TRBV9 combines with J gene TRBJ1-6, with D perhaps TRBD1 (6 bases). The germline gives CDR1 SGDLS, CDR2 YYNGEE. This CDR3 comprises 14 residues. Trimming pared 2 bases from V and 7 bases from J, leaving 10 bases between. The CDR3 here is CASSVYRENSPLHF. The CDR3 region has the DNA TGTGCCAGCAGCGTCTACAGGGAAAATTCACCCCTCCACTTT.

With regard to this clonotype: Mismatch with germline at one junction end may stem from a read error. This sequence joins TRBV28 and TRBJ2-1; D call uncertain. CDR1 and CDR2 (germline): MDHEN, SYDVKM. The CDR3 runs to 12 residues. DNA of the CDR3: TGTGCCGGCAGTTTATTCTTCAATGAGCAGTTCTTC. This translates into CAGSLFFNEQFF.

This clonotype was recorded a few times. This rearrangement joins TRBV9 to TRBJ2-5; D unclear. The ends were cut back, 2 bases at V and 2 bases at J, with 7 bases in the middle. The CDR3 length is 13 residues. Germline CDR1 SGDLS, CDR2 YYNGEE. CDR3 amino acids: CASSVNVQETQYF. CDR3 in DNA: TGTGCCAGCAGCGTCAACGTACAAGAGACCCAGTACTTC.

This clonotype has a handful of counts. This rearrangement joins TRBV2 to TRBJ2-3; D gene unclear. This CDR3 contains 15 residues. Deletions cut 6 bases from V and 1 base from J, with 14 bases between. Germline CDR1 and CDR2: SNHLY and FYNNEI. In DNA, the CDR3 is TGTGCCAGCAGCCCCTCCGGGTTTCGCACAGATACGCAGTATTTT. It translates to CASSPSGFRTDTQYF.